Presented here are 30 T cell receptor beta chains from one specimen sequenced in a study of shared clonotypes between healthy human individuals. The data were produced by immunoSEQ multiplex PCR, yet TCRdb's version contains in-frame clones alone and is incomplete. Among some 2,000,000 clones, 85% to 95% were seen once, and the ten largest hold 0.13%. Sample: naive CD4+ T cells sorted from blood. Subset reported: CD45RA+ positively selected. The origin of the receptors is a young man in good health.

The J gene is TRBJ1-1, the V gene TRBV19; D gene ambiguous. Between the trimmed V and J ends, which lost 7 bases and 0 bases, there was a span of 15 bases. Germline CDR1 reads LNHDA; CDR2 reads SQIVND (reference sequence). The CDR3 is 15 amino acids. The CDR3 protein is CASNVVWGMNTEAFF. DNA for the CDR3: TGTGCCAGTAACGTGGTTTGGGGAATGAACACTGAAGCTTTCTTT.

The chain combines TRBV28 with TRBJ1-5, with a possible D match to TRBD1 (5 bases). Germline V CDR1 and CDR2: MDHEN, SYDVKM. The CDR3 totals 14 residues. Trimming left V 7 bases short and J 4 bases short, with 14 bases between. In DNA, the CDR3 is TGTGCCAGCAAGGCCGGACACTTGAATCAGCCCCAGCATTTT. It is translated as CASKAGHLNQPQHF. Full variable domain (outside the CDR3, taken from reference TRBV28 and TRBJ1-5): DVKVTQSSRYLVKRTGEKVFLECVQDMDHENMFWYRQDPGLGLRLIYFSYDVKMKEKGDIPEGYSVSREKKERFSLILESASTNQTSMYLCASKAGHLNQPQHFGDGTRLSIL.

CDR3 sequence: CASSPGQISGNTIYF. For the CDR3, the DNA is TGTGCCAGCTCACCAGGGCAGATCTCTGGAAACACCATATATTTT. The chain has TRBV18 and TRBJ1-3; unclear D gene. The germline gives CDR1 KGHSH, CDR2 LQKENI. The CDR3 extends over 15 amino acids. V lost 2 bases to trimming and J lost 0 bases, with 8 bases between them.

The chain joins TRBV18 to TRBJ1-2; tentatively, D is TRBD1 (5 bases). V was pared by 2 bases and J by 0 bases, with 13 bases between. The germline CDR1 and CDR2 sequences are KGHSH and LQKENI. The CDR3 extends over 16 amino acids. Here the CDR3 reads CASSPTKDISNYGYTF. The DNA for the CDR3 is TGTGCCAGCTCACCAACGAAGGACATTTCTAACTATGGCTACACCTTC.

The J gene is TRBJ2-5, the V gene TRBV5-1, with D possibly matching TRBD1 (5 bases). V was pared by 4 bases and J by 5 bases, with 18 bases between. The CDR3 covers 15 residues. CDR1 is SGHRS and CDR2 is YFSETQ in the germline V gene. CDR3: CASSIGHASEETQYF. CDR3 bases: TGCGCCAGCAGCATAGGACATGCCTCTGAGGAGACCCAGTACTTC.

The chain links TRBV4-1 to TRBJ2-7; 8 bases are shared with TRBD1. V dropped 4 bases and J dropped 6; count of bases not matched to a gene: 11. The CDR3 consists of 15 residues. In germline, CDR1 is MGHRA, CDR2 YSYEKL. The CDR3 sequence: CASSLGQAVPLEQYF. CDR3 bases: TGCGCCAGCAGCCTGGGACAGGCCGTTCCTCTCGAGCAGTACTTC.

This sequence joins TRBV7-9 and TRBJ1-4; D uncertain. CDR1 is SEHNR and CDR2 is FQNEAQ in the germline V gene (reference sequence). The length of the CDR3 is 16 residues. Trimming shortened V by 5 bases and J by 3 bases, and 16 bases separated the two germline ends. CDR3 sequence: CASSPPGGVPNEKLFF. Written as DNA, the CDR3 is TGTGCCAGCAGCCCGCCCGGCGGGGTGCCTAATGAAAAACTGTTTTTT.

The genes are TRBV28 and TRBJ1-1; D unresolved. The CDR3 is 14 amino acids. CDR1 and CDR2 (germline): MDHEN, SYDVKM. Trimming pared 7 bases from V and 1 base from J, leaving 13 bases between. CDR3 coding DNA: TGTGCCAGCACCCTAGGACGGGGGAACACTGAAGCTTTCTTT. This codes for CASTLGRGNTEAFF.

This chain links TRBV30 with TRBJ1-6; D is undetermined. Germline CDR1 and CDR2: GTSNPN and SVGIG (reference sequence). V shed 8 bases and J shed 0 bases, with 17 bases lying between them. CDR3 length: 16 amino acids. This chain's CDR3 is CAPREGQSSYNSPLHF. CDR3 DNA sequence: TGTGCCCCTAGAGAGGGTCAGAGCTCCTATAATTCACCCCTCCACTTT.

J is TRBJ1-3 and V is TRBV28, with D maybe TRBD1 (6 bases). CDR3 length equals 14 residues. V lost 7 bases and J lost 4, with 14 bases in between. The germline CDR1 and CDR2 sequences are MDHEN and SYDVKM. The CDR3 nucleotides read TGTGCCAGCAACTCGGGGGCGATCGGAAACACCATATATTTT. This gives the protein CASNSGAIGNTIYF.

The chain recombines TRBV2 with TRBJ1-1; 8 positions match TRBD1. From germline, CDR1 is SNHLY and CDR2 FYNNEI. This CDR3 comprises 14 residues. V shed 6 bases and J 4 bases; nucleotides not matched to a gene: 7. The CDR3: CASSAQGAGTEAFF. The DNA of the CDR3 is TGTGCCAGCAGCGCCCAGGGGGCAGGCACTGAAGCTTTCTTT.

The J gene is TRBJ2-7, the V gene TRBV6-5; 9 bases agree with TRBD1. Germline CDR1 is MNHEY and CDR2 is SVGAGI. The CDR3 runs 15 residues. The junction had 4 bases not matched to a gene; V was cut back by 0 bases and J by 4 bases. The CDR3 DNA is TGTGCCAGCAGTTACTCTGAGACAGGGGGGTACGAGCAGTACTTC. Translating it yields CASSYSETGGYEQYF.

This clone appeared once. The chain recombines TRBV12-2 with TRBJ1-6; TRBD1, the table's D call, was not compared with the DNA. TRBV12-2 corresponds to a pseudogene. The CDR3 loop spans 17 amino acids. CDR3 DNA sequence: TGTGCAAGTCGCCACGGGACATTCCACACGGGTAATTCACCCCTCCACTTT. The encoded protein is CASRHGTFHTGNSPLHF.

V gene TRBV18 combines with J gene TRBJ1-1, with no clear D. Trimming stripped 2 bases from V and 0 bases from J, with 10 bases between. This CDR3 region has 15 residues. CDR1 and CDR2 (germline): KGHSH, LQKENI. This CDR3 reads CASSPSGGLNTEAFF. CDR3 in DNA: TGTGCCAGCTCACCATCAGGAGGCTTGAACACTGAAGCTTTCTTT.

The V gene is TRBV5-1, the J gene TRBJ2-3, with 10 bases lining up with TRBD2. Losses at the gene ends were 2 bases for V and 2 bases for J; bases not matched to a gene: 8. The CDR3 extends over 17 amino acids. CDR1 is SGHRS and CDR2 is YFSETQ in the germline V gene. In DNA, the CDR3 is TGCGCCAGCAGCTTTTCGCTAGCGGGGGCTCCCACAGATACGCAGTATTTT. It is translated as CASSFSLAGAPTDTQYF.

The V call is TRBV7-8, the J call TRBJ2-3, with 10 bases identical to TRBD2. J lost 4 bases, V lost 4 bases, and 11 bases had no gene match. This CDR3 contains 17 residues. Germline V lookup: CDR1 SGHVS, CDR2 FQNEAQ. CDR3 nucleotides: TGTGCCAGCAGCTCTCATATAGCGGGGGGCCCTCCAGATACGCAGTATTTT. This codes for CASSSHIAGGPPDTQYF.

Turning to this clone: A read error may be the cause here, since a much bigger clone is one base away. Other DNA sequences in the same sample also yield this CDR3. The rearrangement uses TRBV6-5 and TRBJ2-7; no clear D. With 1 base removed from V and 0 bases from J, the gap between germline ends came to 4 bases. Germline-derived CDR1 and CDR2 are MNHEY and SVGAGI. This CDR3 region has 13 residues. The CDR3 nucleotides read TGTGCCAGCAGTTACTTAAACTCCTACGAGCAGTACTTC. Translating it yields CASSYLNSYEQYF.

This rearrangement joins TRBV29-1 to TRBJ1-1; D unclear. The CDR3 is made up of 13 amino acids. Germline V gene sequence: CDR1 SQVTM, CDR2 ANQGSEA. Trimming shortened V by 4 bases and J by 4 bases, and 13 bases separated the two germline ends. CDR3 sequence (DNA): TGCAGCGTTGTGTACCAGGAGGGCACTGAAGCTTTCTTT. The encoded protein is CSVVYQEGTEAFF.

This sequence joins TRBV29-1 and TRBJ2-7; maybe TRBD1 (6 bases). Trimming took off 3 bases at V and 3 bases at J, with 9 bases between the two ends. Germline CDR1 and CDR2: SQVTM and ANQGSEA. This CDR3 spans 12 amino acids. The CDR3: CSVDGGSYEQYF. CDR3 bases: TGCAGCGTTGATGGGGGCAGCTACGAGCAGTACTTC.

The chain recombines TRBV28 with TRBJ1-3, with D possibly being TRBD1 (6 bases). CDR3 length equals 14 residues. Germline V CDR1 and CDR2: MDHEN, SYDVKM. Trimming pared 8 bases from V and 0 bases from J, leaving 11 bases between. CDR3 in DNA: TGTGCCAGCGCTACAGGGAGCTCTGGAAACACCATATATTTT. It translates to CASATGSSGNTIYF.

This clone was counted a single time. This CDR3 is CASSPRGRLQEKLFF. The CDR3 nucleotides read TGTGCCAGCAGTCCCCGAGGGCGCCTGCAGGAAAAACTGTTTTTT. The chain recombines TRBV6-5 with TRBJ1-4, with no clear D. CDR3 length: 15 amino acids. V lost 5 bases to trimming and J lost 8 bases, with 18 bases between them. From germline, CDR1 is MNHEY and CDR2 SVGAGI.

This clone appeared a few times. The gene calls are TRBV30 and TRBJ2-5; weak D call: TRBD1 (6 bases). The V gene lost 0 bases and the J gene lost 4 bases, with 12 bases spanning the gap. Germline loops: CDR1 GTSNPN, CDR2 SVGIG (reference sequence). This CDR3 spans 14 amino acids. The CDR3 DNA reads TGTGCCTGGAGTGTACAGGGATCTGCAGAGACCCAGTACTTC. Translating gives CAWSVQGSAETQYF.

The CDR3 spells CASSGPLGNTF. The CDR3 nucleotides are TGTGCCAGCAGTGGACCCCTTGGGAACACCTTC. The chain uses TRBV6-1 and TRBJ1-2; D is unresolved. The CDR3 spans 11 residues. Trimming pared 4 bases from V and 12 bases from J, leaving 12 bases between. Germline-derived CDR1 and CDR2 are MNHNS and SASEGT.

The rearrangement uses TRBV6-6 and TRBJ2-7, with 10 nucleotides matching TRBD1. Trimming took 2 bases from V and 6 from J; bases not matched to a gene: 7. The CDR3 is 15 amino acids. Per the germline V gene, CDR1 is MNHNY and CDR2 is SVGAGI (reference sequence). The CDR3, as DNA: TGTGCCAGCAGTTACACGACAGGGGGCACAAGCGAGCAGTACTTC. Its translation: CASSYTTGGTSEQYF.

This clone occurred a few times. In DNA, the CDR3 is TGTGCCAGCAGTTTTAGAGGCCCCGCTGAGGGTGAAGCTTTCTTT. Its protein product is CASSFRGPAEGEAFF. This chain uses TRBV28 with TRBJ1-1, with D uncertain. The CDR3 is made up of 15 amino acids. Germline lookup yields CDR1 MDHEN and CDR2 SYDVKM. V dropped 3 bases and J dropped 7 bases, with 18 bases sitting between them.

The chain is built from TRBV5-1 and TRBJ2-5; D is tentatively TRBD1 or TRBD2 (7 bases each). Germline lookup yields CDR1 SGHRS and CDR2 YFSETQ. The V and J ends lost 0 bases and 5 bases respectively, with 14 bases between them. CDR3 length: 15 residues. CDR3 region: CASSLVPGGDETQYF. CDR3 coding DNA: TGCGCCAGCAGCTTGGTGCCAGGGGGGGACGAGACCCAGTACTTC.

The J gene is TRBJ1-2, the V gene TRBV11-2, with D hard to call. V was pared by 6 bases and J by 4 bases, with 15 bases between. The CDR3 covers 14 residues. Germline V CDR1 and CDR2: SGHAT, FQNNGV. The CDR3 sequence: CASRVQGTGYGYTF. As DNA, the CDR3 is TGTGCCAGCAGAGTACAAGGAACGGGCTATGGCTACACCTTC.

The chain couples TRBV10-3 to TRBJ2-1, with 7 bases lining up with TRBD2. The CDR3 loop spans 16 amino acids. The V segment lost 4 bases and the J segment 3 bases; nucleotides outside the gene matches: 9. The V gene's germline CDR1 is ENHRY and CDR2 SYGVKD. The CDR3 DNA reads TGTGCCATCAGTGGGTCCCGAGCGGGAAGCTACAATGAGCAGTTCTTC. As protein: CAISGSRAGSYNEQFF.

The chain has TRBV7-9 and TRBJ1-1; D not resolved. Trimming stripped 2 bases from V and 0 bases from J, with 4 bases between. Germline CDR1 SEHNR, CDR2 FQNEAQ (reference sequence). This CDR3 has 13 residues. The CDR3 loop is CASSLHMNTEAFF. In DNA form, the CDR3 reads TGTGCCAGCAGCTTACACATGAACACTGAAGCTTTCTTT.

The CDR3 reads CASSFGQGNYGYTF. DNA for the CDR3: TGTGCCAGCAGCTTCGGCCAGGGGAACTATGGCTACACCTTC. V is TRBV5-6 and J is TRBJ1-2; a possible D gene is TRBD1 (6 bases). The CDR3 has 14 residues. Germline V gene lookup returns CDR1 SGHDT and CDR2 YYEEEE. V lost 2 bases, J lost 2 bases, and 10 bases lay in between.